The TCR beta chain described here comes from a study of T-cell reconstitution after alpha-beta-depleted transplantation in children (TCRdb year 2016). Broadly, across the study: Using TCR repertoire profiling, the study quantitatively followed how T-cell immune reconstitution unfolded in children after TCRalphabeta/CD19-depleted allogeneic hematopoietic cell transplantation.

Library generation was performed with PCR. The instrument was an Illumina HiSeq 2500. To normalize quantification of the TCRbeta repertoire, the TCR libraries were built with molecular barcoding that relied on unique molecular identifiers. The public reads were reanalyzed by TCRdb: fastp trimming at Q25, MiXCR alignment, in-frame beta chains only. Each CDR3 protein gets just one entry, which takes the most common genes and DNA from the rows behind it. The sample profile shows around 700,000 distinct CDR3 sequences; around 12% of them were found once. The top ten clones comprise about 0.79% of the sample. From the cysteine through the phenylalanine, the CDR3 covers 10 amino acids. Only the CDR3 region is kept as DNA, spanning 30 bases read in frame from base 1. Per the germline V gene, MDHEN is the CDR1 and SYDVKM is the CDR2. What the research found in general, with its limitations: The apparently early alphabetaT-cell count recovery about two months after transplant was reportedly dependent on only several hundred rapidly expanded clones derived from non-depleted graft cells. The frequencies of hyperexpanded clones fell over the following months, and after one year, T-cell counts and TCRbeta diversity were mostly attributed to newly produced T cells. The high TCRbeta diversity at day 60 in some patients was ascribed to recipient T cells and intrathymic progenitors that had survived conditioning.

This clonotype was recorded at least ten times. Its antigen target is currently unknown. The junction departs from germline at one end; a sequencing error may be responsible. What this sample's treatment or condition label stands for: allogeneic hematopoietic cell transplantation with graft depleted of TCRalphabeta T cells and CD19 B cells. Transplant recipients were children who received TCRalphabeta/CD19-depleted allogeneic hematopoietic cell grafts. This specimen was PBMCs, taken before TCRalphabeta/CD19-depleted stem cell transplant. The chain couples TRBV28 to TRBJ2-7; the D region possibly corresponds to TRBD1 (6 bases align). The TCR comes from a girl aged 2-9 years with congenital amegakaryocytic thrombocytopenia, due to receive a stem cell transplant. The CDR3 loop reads CASSFPTGNF. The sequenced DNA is TGTGCCAGCAGTTTCCCGACAGGCAACTTC.